The entry below gives a single TCR beta chain sequence along with its context. This clone is medium-sized (0.01 to 0.1%) in terms of sample share. Its recognized antigen is unknown. It has no much larger one-base neighbor in the sample; base qualities were not kept. This specimen belongs to a study of OX40 agonist ivuxolimab in advanced cancers. Regarding the study in general: Ivuxolimab was an agonistic, fully human IgG2 monoclonal antibody directed against OX40 (CD134), a costimulatory receptor. The paper reports the monotherapy dose-escalation portion (N ≈ 52 patients) of the phase I ivuxolimab trial. Intravenous ivuxolimab was administered to patients every 2 weeks at six dose levels: 0.01, 0.1, 0.3, 1.5, 3 and 10 mg/kg. Peripheral TCRbeta sequencing was intended to test whether TCR sequence diversity was altered and clonal T-cell expansion was caused by ivuxolimab. Among the roughly 52 dose-escalation patients, 19 had hepatocellular carcinoma, 15 or so melanoma, 9 renal cell carcinoma and 9 head and neck cancer. Partial responses occurred in three dose-escalation patients, of whom one had hepatocellular carcinoma and two had cutaneous melanoma. Prior anti-PD-1, anti-PD-L1 or anti-CTLA-4 therapy was permitted, and checkpoint inhibitors had been received by roughly two fifths of dose-escalation patients. In the dose-escalation cohort, roughly 80% of patients were male, and the mean age was approximately 55 years, with a range of 23 to 79. Study-wide conclusions, independent of this receptor: The antigen specificity of the clonally expanded peripheral T cells was not determined. At doses of 0.1 to 3.0 mg/kg, clonal expansion of both CD4+ and CD8+ T cells in blood was seen between baseline and week 6. Low levels of normalized T-cell clonal expansion were also seen in some patients who did not respond. After ivuxolimab, CD8+ T cells had more expanded clones than CD4+ T cells on average. Partial responders in the 0.1-3.0 mg/kg groups had among the lowest normalized peripheral clonal expansion, especially among CD8+ T cells.

For sequencing of the TCRbeta CDR3 region, genomic DNA was extracted from the sorted cells. The immunoSEQ Assay was used for sequencing of TCRbeta CDR3 regions. TCRdb limited this immuneACCESS table to in-frame rearrangements with V and J called. A share of clones is missing; checked studies link under half to unresolved V genes, and the rest is unexplained. In all, the sample holds about 48,000 clones, and around 80% of those were seen once. The ten largest clones add up to around 7% of the sample. From the cysteine through the phenylalanine, the CDR3 covers 15 amino acids. The DNA shown is the 45-base CDR3, in frame from base 1. V lost 5 bases and J lost 0 bases, and the count of bases not matched to a germline gene is 3. As encoded in the germline V gene (reference sequence), CDR1 is LNHDA while CDR2 is SQIVND. Patients with a history of autoimmune disease or receiving systemic immunosuppression were excluded from the trial. Peripheral blood for TCR sequencing was collected from all dose cohorts at baseline, on cycle 4 day 1, and on cycle 7 day 1. Samples were obtained from an open-label, multicenter, first-in-human phase I dose-escalation trial of ivuxolimab. Adults with locally advanced or metastatic melanoma, renal cell, hepatocellular, or head and neck squamous cell carcinoma were enrolled in the trial. CD4+ and CD8+ T cells were sorted separately from peripheral blood before TCR sequencing.

This clonotype was obtained from an adult with an advanced solid tumor such as melanoma, head and neck, liver or kidney cancer. In this chain, TRBV19 is recombined with TRBJ2-7; the central 11 bases match TRBD1. The specimen comprised CD4+ or CD8+ T cells sorted from blood, sampled in a trial of the OX40 agonist ivuxolimab. CDR3 region: CASSSGTGGSYEQYF. The DNA sequence is as follows: TGTGCCAGTAGTTCCGGGACAGGGGGCTCCTACGAGCAGTACTTC.